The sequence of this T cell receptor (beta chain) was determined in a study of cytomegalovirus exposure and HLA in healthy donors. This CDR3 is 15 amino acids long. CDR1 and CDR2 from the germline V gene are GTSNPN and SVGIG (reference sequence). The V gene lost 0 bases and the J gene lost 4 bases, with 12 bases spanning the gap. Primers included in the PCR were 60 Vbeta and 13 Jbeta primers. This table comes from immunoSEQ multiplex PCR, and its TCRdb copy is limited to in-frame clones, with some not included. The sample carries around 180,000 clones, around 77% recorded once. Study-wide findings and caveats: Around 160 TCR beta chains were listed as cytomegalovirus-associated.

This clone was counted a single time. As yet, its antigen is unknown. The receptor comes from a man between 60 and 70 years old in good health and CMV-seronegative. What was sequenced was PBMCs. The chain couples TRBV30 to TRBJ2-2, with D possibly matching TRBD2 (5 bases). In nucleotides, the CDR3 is TGTGCCTGGAGTGTACATCAACGGGGCACCGGGGAGCTGTTTTTT. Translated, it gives CAWSVHQRGTGELFF.